This T cell receptor beta chain appears in the sequencing data of a study of cytomegalovirus exposure and HLA in healthy donors. Regarding this clone: Its specificity is unknown.

V dropped 5 bases and J dropped 5; count of bases not matched to a gene: 10. CDR1 and CDR2 from the germline V gene are SGHTA and FQGNSA. CDR3 length: 15 amino acids. Findings and limits, study-wide: Cytomegalovirus-associated TCR beta chains were listed, numbering some 170.

The PCR made use of 60 Vbeta and 13 Jbeta primers. The table came from immunoSEQ multiplex PCR; TCRdb's copy has only in-frame clones and leaves some out. The sample carries 180,000 or so clones, around 80% recorded once. This chain connects TRBV7-2 to TRBJ2-7, with 9 bases identical to TRBD1. The sequence derives from a woman aged 40 to 50 in good health and CMV-seropositive. The sample consisted of PBMCs. The CDR3 reads CASSGWTGVGDEQYF. The CDR3 region has the DNA TGTGCCAGCAGCGGATGGACAGGGGTTGGGGACGAGCAGTACTTC. The complete variable domain, with remaining parts taken from reference TRBV7-2 and TRBJ2-7, reads GAGVSQSPSNKVTEKGKDVELRCDPISGHTALYWYRQSLGQGLEFLIYFQGNSAPDKSGLPSDRFSAERTGGSVSTLTIQRTQQEDSAVYLCASSGWTGVGDEQYFGPGTRLTVT.